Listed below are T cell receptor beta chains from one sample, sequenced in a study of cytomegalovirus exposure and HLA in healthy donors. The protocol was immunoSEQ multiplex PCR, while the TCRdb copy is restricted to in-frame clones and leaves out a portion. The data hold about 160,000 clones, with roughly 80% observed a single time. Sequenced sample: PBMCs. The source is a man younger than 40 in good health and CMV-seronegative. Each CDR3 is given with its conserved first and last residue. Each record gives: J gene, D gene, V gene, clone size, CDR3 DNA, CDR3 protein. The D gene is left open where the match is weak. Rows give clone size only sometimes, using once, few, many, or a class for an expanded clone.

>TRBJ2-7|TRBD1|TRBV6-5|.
TGTGCCAGCAGTTACTCCCCGGACAGGGGATACGAGCAGTACTTC
CASSYSPDRGYEQYF
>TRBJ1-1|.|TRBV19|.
TGTGCCAGTAGTATAGGGACAAGGAACACTGAAGCTTTCTTT
CASSIGTRNTEAFF
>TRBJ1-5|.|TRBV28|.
TGTGCCAGCGGATGGACAGCGAATCAGCCCCAGCATTTT
CASGWTANQPQHF
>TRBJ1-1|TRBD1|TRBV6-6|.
TGTGCCAGCAGCCCCAACCGACAGGGGACGAACACTGAAGCTTTCTTT
CASSPNRQGTNTEAFF
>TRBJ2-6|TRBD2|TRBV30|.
TGTGCCTGGAGTAACGGGGGGGAAGCCAACGTCCTGACTTTC
CAWSNGGEANVLTF
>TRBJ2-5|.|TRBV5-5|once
TGTGCCAGCGGGTTCTCAGAGGGCCGGGGGACCCAGTACTTC
CASGFSEGRGTQYF
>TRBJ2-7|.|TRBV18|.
TGTGCCACCGCGGCAGGGGACGAGCAGTACTTC
CATAAGDEQYF
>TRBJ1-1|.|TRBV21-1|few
TGTGCCAGCAGGGACAGAACAGGGGACACTGAAGCTTTCTTT
CASRDRTGDTEAFF
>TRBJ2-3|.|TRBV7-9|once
TGTGCCAGCAGCTTAGGCCAGGATAACACAGATACGCAGTATTTT
CASSLGQDNTDTQYF
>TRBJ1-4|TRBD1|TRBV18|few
TGTGCCAGCTCACCGTCCAGACAGGGCGGTTGGGAAAAACTGTTTTTT
CASSPSRQGGWEKLFF
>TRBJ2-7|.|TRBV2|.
TGTGCCAGCACCCGAAGCCGGCTAGCGAAGCACAAGCAGTACTTC
CASTRSRLAKHKQYF
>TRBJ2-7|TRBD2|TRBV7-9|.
TGTGCCAGCAGCCCAATTAGCGGGGGGGTTCTTGACGAGCAGTACTTC
CASSPISGGVLDEQYF
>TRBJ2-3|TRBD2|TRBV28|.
TGTGCCAGCCAGGCCTCCCTAGCGGGAGGGCCCACAGATACGCAGTATTTT
CASQASLAGGPTDTQYF
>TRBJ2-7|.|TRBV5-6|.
TGTGCCAGCAGCTTTTGGTGGGGGGTGGCAGAAGTCTACGAGCAGTACTTC
CASSFWWGVAEVYEQYF
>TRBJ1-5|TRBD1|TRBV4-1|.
TGCGCCAGCAGCCCCGGGACAGGGGTTTACAATCAGCCCCAGCATTTT
CASSPGTGVYNQPQHF
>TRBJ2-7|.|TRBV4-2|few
TGTGCCAGCAGCCAATCTACAGGGTCATCGTCCTACGAGCAGTACTTC
CASSQSTGSSSYEQYF
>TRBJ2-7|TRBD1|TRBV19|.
TGTGCCAGTAGCCCTACCGGGACAGGGGGCGGCGAGCAGTACTTC
CASSPTGTGGGEQYF
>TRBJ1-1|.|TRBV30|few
TGTGCCTGGAGTGTTCGGGGAGGCACGTACACTGAAGCTTTCTTT
CAWSVRGGTYTEAFF
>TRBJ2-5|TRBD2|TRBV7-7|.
TGTGCTAGCAGCTCCCGGATAGCGGGAGGGGGGGAGACCCAGTACTTC
CASSSRIAGGGETQYF
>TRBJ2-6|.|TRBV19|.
TGTGCCAGTAGTGTCGATCAGGGCTCTGGGGCCAACGTCCTGACTTTC
CASSVDQGSGANVLTF
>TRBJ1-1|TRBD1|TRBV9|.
TGTGCCAGCAGCACATCCGGGACAGGGGGTGGAACACTGAGGGCTTTCTTT
CASSTSGTGGGTLRAFF
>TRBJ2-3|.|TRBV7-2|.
TGTGCCAGCAGCTTAGATTTAGATTCCACAGATACGCAGTATTTT
CASSLDLDSTDTQYF
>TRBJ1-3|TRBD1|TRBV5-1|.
TGCGCCAGCAGCTCAACAGGGGGTTCAGGAAACACCATATATTTT
CASSSTGGSGNTIYF
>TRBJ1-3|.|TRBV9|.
TGTGCCAGCAGCGGGCCCAGGGGCAGGTCCGGAAACACCATATATTTT
CASSGPRGRSGNTIYF
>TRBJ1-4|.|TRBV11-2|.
TGTGCCAGCAGCTTCCTCGGGATGGGTGAAAAACTGTTTTTT
CASSFLGMGEKLFF
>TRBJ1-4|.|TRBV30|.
TGTGCCTGGAGTGTAAACAGGGACCTCCTTCTTGAAAAACTGTTTTTT
CAWSVNRDLLLEKLFF
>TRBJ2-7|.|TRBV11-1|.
TGTGCCAGCAGCTCGGGACAAAATTTGGCCTACGAGCAGTACTTC
CASSSGQNLAYEQYF
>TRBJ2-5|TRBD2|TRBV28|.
TGTGCCAGCAGGAATAGCGGGGGGGTCGGAGAGACCCAGTACTTC
CASRNSGGVGETQYF